This passage covers 9 T cell receptor beta chains from one sample sequenced in a study of shared clonotypes between healthy human individuals. Naive CD8 cells were CD45RO-negative, positively selected for CCR7, excluding terminally differentiated effector memory CD45RA+ cells. Sequencing used immunoSEQ multiplex PCR; TCRdb keeps in-frame clones, though not all of them. Here the sample spans around 1.9 million clones, 80% to 95% being singletons. Sequencing was carried out using naive CD8+ T cells from PBMCs. Source of these receptors: a man between 18 and 29 years old in good health. Some clones in this sample may be carry-over from other donors' samples.

The V and J genes are TRBV7-9 and TRBJ1-1, with D perhaps TRBD1 (5 bases). The CDR3 contains 15 residues. CDR1 is SEHNR, CDR2 FQNEAQ, per germline (reference sequence). V lost 2 bases and J 7 bases, leaving 17 bases between the germline ends. The CDR3: CASSLWGPTENEAFF. CDR3 nucleotide sequence: TGTGCCAGCAGCTTATGGGGCCCGACCGAGAATGAAGCTTTCTTT.

Here the CDR3 DNA reads TGTGCCAGCAGCGCCAACAGCCCCTATGGCTACACCTTC. Translated, it gives CASSANSPYGYTF. The J gene is TRBJ1-2, the V gene TRBV9, with D uncertain. Germline CDR1 and CDR2: SGDLS and YYNGEE. The CDR3 runs to 13 residues. Trimming took off 3 bases at V and 4 bases at J, with 10 bases between the two ends. The complete variable domain, with remaining parts taken from reference TRBV9 and TRBJ1-2, reads DSGVTQTPKHLITATGQRVTLRCSPRSGDLSVYWYQQSLDQGLQFLIQYYNGEERAKGNILERFSAQQFPDLHSELNLSSLELGDSALYFCASSANSPYGYTFGSGTRLTVV.

The chain carries TRBV28 and TRBJ1-1; D perhaps matches TRBD1 (6 bases). V dropped 6 bases and J dropped 4 bases, with 12 bases sitting between them. The V gene's germline CDR1 is MDHEN and CDR2 SYDVKM. The CDR3 is 13 residues long. The CDR3 bases are TGTGCCAGCAGCCGCGGACAGAGCACTGAAGCTTTCTTT. This codes for CASSRGQSTEAFF.

J is TRBJ1-2 and V is TRBV9; no reliable D call. The CDR3 consists of 14 residues. Germline-derived CDR1 and CDR2 are SGDLS and YYNGEE. Trimming pared 1 base from V and 3 bases from J, leaving 10 bases between. CDR3 bases: TGTGCCAGCAGCGTAAAGGGCTGGGACTATGGCTACACCTTC. Its protein is CASSVKGWDYGYTF.

The genes are TRBV4-2 and TRBJ2-5; 9 bases line up with TRBD2. V shed 2 bases and J 2 bases; nucleotides not matched to a gene: 3. There are 15 residues in the CDR3. The germline gives CDR1 LGHNA, CDR2 YNFKEQ. DNA for the CDR3: TGTGCCAGCAGCCAACGACTAGCGGTACAAGAGACCCAGTACTTC. It codes for CASSQRLAVQETQYF.

The chain has TRBV11-1 and TRBJ2-2; TRBD1 agrees at 7 bases. The V gene's germline CDR1 is SGHAT and CDR2 FQDESV (reference sequence). Trimming cost V 3 bases and J 2 bases; bases outside gene matches: 9. The CDR3 runs 17 residues. The CDR3 is CASSLSSGTANTGELFF. The CDR3 nucleotides are TGTGCCAGCAGCTTGTCGTCCGGGACAGCTAACACCGGGGAGCTGTTTTTT.

The rearrangement joins TRBV5-4 to TRBJ2-7, with TRBD1 as a possible D gene (6 bases). The CDR3 is made up of 15 amino acids. Germline values: CDR1 SGHNT, CDR2 YYREEE (reference sequence). Trimming removed 4 bases from V and 1 base from J, with 15 bases in between. The chain's CDR3 is CASSPYREPSYEQYF. The CDR3 DNA is TGTGCCAGCAGCCCATACAGGGAGCCTTCCTACGAGCAGTACTTC. Complete variable domain (other parts from reference TRBV5-4 and TRBJ2-7): ETGVTQSPTHLIKTRGQQVTLRCSSQSGHNTVSWYQQALGQGPQFIFQYYREEENGRGNFPPRFSGLQFPNYSSELNVNALELDDSALYLCASSPYREPSYEQYFGPGTRLTVT.

The V gene is TRBV15, the J gene TRBJ1-1; D is undetermined. Per the germline V gene, CDR1 is LNHNV and CDR2 is YYDKDF (reference sequence). V was trimmed by 5 bases and J by 1 base, leaving 8 bases between them. The CDR3 is 13 amino acids. The CDR3 here is CATSHRRNTEAFF. CDR3 nucleotide sequence: TGTGCCACCAGCCACCGACGGAACACTGAAGCTTTCTTT.

This clone appeared a single time. This chain joins TRBV29-1 and TRBJ2-1; 9 nucleotides agree with TRBD1. CDR1 and CDR2 (germline): SQVTM, ANQGSEA. The CDR3 has 16 residues. V lost 4 bases, J lost 5 bases, and 12 bases stayed unmatched. CDR3 sequence: CSVGGGRDRANNEQFF. The CDR3 DNA reads TGCAGCGTTGGGGGGGGTCGGGACAGGGCTAACAATGAGCAGTTCTTC.